This is a list of T cell receptor beta chains from one sample in a study of blood T cell repertoires in COVID-19. Clones were sequenced by immunoSEQ multiplex PCR, and TCRdb holds only the in-frame ones, with some missing. The sample carries 200,000 to 300,000 clones, around 92% recorded once. Sequencing used peripheral blood. The source of these receptors is a person under 35 with COVID-19, enrolled during active disease. The CDR3 runs from the conserved cysteine through the conserved F or W. Each record gives: V gene, J gene, CDR3 protein.

V: TRBV7-9
J: TRBJ1-5
CDR3: CASSPYLGDSENQPQHF

V: TRBV18
J: TRBJ2-3
CDR3: CASSPLGTTDTQYF

V: TRBV2
J: TRBJ1-6
CDR3: CASSESGVALHF

V: TRBV29-1
J: TRBJ1-5
CDR3: CSVGGVGNQPQHF

V: TRBV7-2
J: TRBJ1-3
CDR3: CASSLVTGPHSGNTIYF

V: TRBV5-1
J: TRBJ1-1
CDR3: CASSFKQGAGIMNTEAFF

V: TRBV24-1
J: TRBJ1-5
CDR3: CATARGGNQPQHF

V: TRBV27
J: TRBJ2-3
CDR3: CASSLTGVVGADTQYF

V: TRBV19
J: TRBJ1-3
CDR3: CASKKGAAAGNTIYF

V: TRBV6-1
J: TRBJ2-7
CDR3: CASSELYGDRVYEQYF

V: TRBV28
J: TRBJ1-1
CDR3: CASSLGAGQGFTEAFF

V: TRBV4-2
J: TRBJ2-7
CDR3: CASSQYYTPTSGGTSYEQYF

V: TRBV6-5
J: TRBJ2-7
CDR3: CASRGTELSYEQYF

V: TRBV3-1/TRBV3-2
J: TRBJ2-5
CDR3: CASSHSRRETGETQYF

V: TRBV7-9
J: TRBJ1-2
CDR3: CASSLSLANYGYTF

V: TRBV11-2
J: TRBJ2-3
CDR3: CASSQPIQGLLDTQYF

V: TRBV2
J: TRBJ2-3
CDR3: CASADGRSTDTQYF

V: TRBV6-5
J: TRBJ1-1
CDR3: CASRAVNTEAFF

V: TRBV6-2/TRBV6-3
J: TRBJ2-5
CDR3: CASSQNQETQYF

V: TRBV12-3/TRBV12-4
J: TRBJ2-1
CDR3: CASRRDSYNEQFF

V: TRBV6-5
J: TRBJ2-3
CDR3: CASSYSGQGTDTQYF

V: TRBV11-2
J: TRBJ1-2
CDR3: CASSLNYGTGGYTF

V: TRBV19
J: TRBJ1-1
CDR3: CASSTRPGQLNTEAFF

V: TRBV29-1
J: TRBJ2-7
CDR3: CSATLAGASEQYF

V: TRBV3-1/TRBV3-2
J: TRBJ1-6
CDR3: CASSLGQSYNSPLHF

V: TRBV6-5
J: TRBJ2-7
CDR3: CASSYPGQGIHYEQYF

V: TRBV28
J: TRBJ2-5
CDR3: CASSLRARGPQETQYF

V: TRBV19
J: TRBJ2-1
CDR3: CASSINPARDSYNEQFF

V: TRBV29-1
J: TRBJ2-7
CDR3: CSVDGIYEQYF

V: TRBV12-3/TRBV12-4
J: TRBJ2-1
CDR3: CASSLGQGNEQFF

V: TRBV19
J: TRBJ1-3
CDR3: CASSPDTGNTIYF

V: TRBV24-1
J: TRBJ2-1
CDR3: CATSDPSQGSSYNEQFF

V: TRBV6-6
J: TRBJ1-5
CDR3: CASSHGGQRFSNQPQHF

V: TRBV5-6
J: TRBJ1-5
CDR3: CASSFGGAMQPQHF

V: TRBV7-8
J: TRBJ2-1
CDR3: CASSDPGQVSLSSYNEQFF

V: TRBV2
J: TRBJ2-7
CDR3: CASSERTSGNYEQYF

V: TRBV6-2/TRBV6-3
J: TRBJ2-3
CDR3: CASSSPLEGFTDTQYF

V: TRBV5-6
J: TRBJ1-1
CDR3: CASSWAGQWNTEAFF

V: TRBV3-1/TRBV3-2
J: TRBJ2-2
CDR3: CASGTLTGQGVSGELFF

V: TRBV5-1
J: TRBJ1-6
CDR3: CASSLTTGGYSPLHF

V: TRBV6-6
J: TRBJ2-7
CDR3: CASRPTRSEEQYF